The clone carrying this TCR beta chain was observed at least ten times. TCRdb reprocessed the 5' RACE reads via MiXCR and lists one record per CDR3 protein. This sample has around 67,000 distinct CDR3 sequences, with roughly an eighth found just once. This entry belongs to a study of early T cells in non-severe SARS-CoV-2 infection. Study-level background: Unsorted whole blood bulk RNA was sequenced, with unpaired chains.

Trimming stripped 1 base from V and 3 bases from J, with 16 bases between. This CDR3 has 16 residues. Per the germline V gene, CDR1 is LGHNA and CDR2 is YSLEER. The source of this sequence is an adult who was a healthcare worker with PCR-confirmed SARS-CoV-2 infection or an uninfected control (not recorded which). Sequencing was performed on whole blood. The chain combines TRBV4-3 with TRBJ2-7; D is ambiguous. CDR3 sequence (DNA): TGCGCCAGCAGCCAAGGACGCGACCCTACTGGCTACGAGCAGTACTTC. It codes for CASSQGRDPTGYEQYF.